The 13 T cell receptor beta chains given below trace back to one sample, sequenced in a study of T cells in Graves' hyperthyroidism and ophthalmopathy. The investigators amplified TCR beta CDR3 regions from RNA transcripts. HTBI primers were used for first-round RT-PCR of the TCR CDR3. A single record per CDR3 protein comes from TCRdb applying MiXCR to the multiplex PCR reads. Seen here are 800,000 or so distinct CDR3 sequences, roughly 40% observed once, and the top ten hold 7.5% to 9.5%. Specimen: blood. The receptors here all came from a man younger than 35 with Graves' hyperthyroidism.

This chain joins TRBV29-1 and TRBJ1-6; 12 bases agree with TRBD1. This CDR3 region has 15 residues. CDR1 is SQVTM and CDR2 is ANQGSEA in the germline V gene. The junction had 5 bases not matched to a gene; V was cut back by 4 bases and J by 7 bases. This CDR3 is CSVATGQGANSPLHF. CDR3 nucleotide sequence: TGCAGCGTTGCTACGGGACAGGGGGCAAATTCACCCCTCCACTTT.

The rearrangement joins TRBV19 to TRBJ2-7; D not certain. The CDR3 spans 14 residues. Trimming removed 8 bases from V and 3 bases from J, with 17 bases in between. CDR1 and CDR2 (germline): LNHDA, SQIVND (reference sequence). CDR3: CASSSGDFSYEQYF. The CDR3 DNA reads as TGTGCCAGTTCCTCCGGCGACTTTAGCTACGAGCAGTACTTC.

The CDR3 DNA reads as TGTGCCAGCAGCCCGAACATGAATACCAGGGCTTTCTTT. Protein sequence: CASSPNMNTRAFF. This chain joins TRBV14 and TRBJ1-1; D unclear. This CDR3 has 13 residues. Germline-derived CDR1 and CDR2 are SGHDN and FVKESK. The V end lost 4 bases, the J end lost 11 bases, and 17 bases lay between the germline ends.

V gene TRBV5-1 combines with J gene TRBJ1-1; D perhaps matches TRBD1 (6 bases). V was cut by 2 bases and J by 4 bases, with 21 bases left in between. Germline CDR1 and CDR2: SGHRS and YFSETQ. The CDR3 runs 17 residues. The CDR3 nucleotides read TGCGCCAGCAGCTTCGGACAGCGCACCCAGGGACCCACTGAAGCTTTCTTT. Protein: CASSFGQRTQGPTEAFF. The whole variable domain, filled in from reference TRBV5-1 and TRBJ1-1, reads KAGVTQTPRYLIKTRGQQVTLSCSPISGHRSVSWYQQTPGQGLQFLFEYFSETQRNKGNFPGRFSGRQFSNSRSEMNVSTLELGDSALYLCASSFGQRTQGPTEAFFGQGTRLTVV.

The V and J genes are TRBV2 and TRBJ2-5; a possible D gene is TRBD2 (5 bases). Germline loops: CDR1 SNHLY, CDR2 FYNNEI. Trimming took off 9 bases at V and 1 base at J, with 9 bases between the two ends. This CDR3 is built from 12 residues. CDR3 amino acids: CASTAGQETQYF. CDR3 nucleotide sequence: TGTGCCAGTACCGCGGGCCAAGAGACCCAGTACTTC.

About this clonotype: It may be a read error: a sequence one base away is much more abundant. The chain has TRBV10-3 and TRBJ2-7, with 8 bases aligning to TRBD1. The CDR3 has 14 residues. The V gene end was trimmed by 7 bases and the J gene end by 2 bases; junction bases not matched to a gene: 7. Germline-derived CDR1 and CDR2 are ENHRY and SYGVKD. The CDR3 bases are TGTGCCATCACCAATATGGACAGGGCCTACGAGCAGTACTTC. This gives the protein CAITNMDRAYEQYF.

This clonotype was recorded many times. J is TRBJ2-5 and V is TRBV10-3, with D perhaps TRBD1 (6 bases). Germline lookup yields CDR1 ENHRY and CDR2 SYGVKD. The CDR3 extends over 14 amino acids. V lost 2 bases to trimming and J lost 5 bases, with 12 bases between them. CDR3 loop: CAISEGVQGETQYF. The CDR3 DNA sequence: TGTGCCATCAGTGAGGGGGTCCAGGGGGAGACCCAGTACTTC.

This clonotype turned up a few times. The rearrangement uses TRBV6-5 and TRBJ2-5; perhaps D is TRBD1 or TRBD2 (5 bases each). Trimming stripped 7 bases from V and 10 bases from J, with 13 bases between. The CDR3 is 11 amino acids. Germline CDR1 is MNHEY and CDR2 is SVGAGI. The DNA of the CDR3 is TGTGCCAGCACCTTCATGGGGGACCAGTACTTC. Translated: CASTFMGDQYF.

A few counts support this clonotype. This rearrangement joins TRBV11-2 to TRBJ1-2; D remains ambiguous. Germline loops: CDR1 SGHAT, CDR2 FQNNGV. The CDR3 loop spans 14 amino acids. V lost 2 bases and J 8 bases, leaving 15 bases between the germline ends. The CDR3 spells CASSLHADPRGYTF. The CDR3 DNA is TGTGCCAGCAGCTTACATGCAGATCCAAGGGGCTACACCTTC.

This chain links TRBV5-5 with TRBJ2-2, with D perhaps matching TRBD1 (6 bases). The CDR3 contains 14 residues. Germline lookup yields CDR1 SGHKS and CDR2 YYEKEE (reference sequence). Between the trimmed V and J ends, which lost 5 bases and 5 bases, there was a span of 13 bases. Here the CDR3 DNA reads TGTGCCAGCAGAGTCGTCACAGGGACCGGGGAGCTGTTTTTT. Translated, it gives CASRVVTGTGELFF.

The chain recombines TRBV7-2 with TRBJ1-3, with D perhaps TRBD1 (6 bases). V was trimmed by 7 bases and J by 1 base, leaving 17 bases between them. From germline, CDR1 is SGHTA and CDR2 FQGNSA. The CDR3 is made up of 16 amino acids. CDR3 loop: CASTYRPDSSGNTIYF. The CDR3 DNA sequence: TGTGCCAGCACCTATAGACCGGACAGTTCTGGAAACACCATATATTTT.

The rearrangement joins TRBV29-1 to TRBJ2-7, with D possibly being TRBD1 (5 bases). The CDR3 loop spans 12 amino acids. Trimming took 6 bases from V and 7 from J, leaving 16 bases between them. CDR1 is SQVTM and CDR2 is ANQGSEA in the germline V gene. This CDR3 is CSVRRQFSEQYF. DNA for the CDR3: TGCAGCGTCCGACGACAGTTCTCTGAGCAGTACTTC.

This clonotype was seen more than once but under ten times. The CDR3: CASSYGETNEKLFF. The DNA of the CDR3 is TGTGCCAGCAGTTATGGGGAGACTAATGAAAAACTGTTTTTT. V usage is TRBV7-9 and J usage is TRBJ1-4; no reliable D call. CDR1 and CDR2 from the germline V gene are SEHNR and FQNEAQ (reference sequence). V lost 6 bases and J 2 bases, leaving 10 bases between the germline ends. The CDR3 is 14 amino acids.